These 17 T cell receptor beta chains share one sample of origin, sequenced in a study of cytomegalovirus exposure and HLA in healthy donors. Method: immunoSEQ multiplex PCR; TCRdb's copy keeps in-frame clones and lacks some. In the table there are over 250,000 clones, 65% to 90% of which are singletons. Specimen: PBMCs. The receptors here all came from a young woman in good health and CMV-seronegative.

This sequence joins TRBV28 and TRBJ1-3; the match to TRBD1 covers 7 bases. The V gene end was trimmed by 5 bases and the J gene end by 0 bases; junction bases not matched to a gene: 7. The CDR3 has 16 amino acids. Germline values: CDR1 MDHEN, CDR2 SYDVKM. The CDR3 coding sequence is TGTGCCAGCAGTACGTGGGACAGACACTCTGGAAACACCATATATTTT. This gives the protein CASSTWDRHSGNTIYF.

The chain couples TRBV5-4 to TRBJ2-7; TRBD1 matches at 8 bases. With V trimmed by 4 bases and J by 2 bases, 5 bases remained unmatched. This CDR3 is built from 14 residues. Germline lookup yields CDR1 SGHNT and CDR2 YYREEE (reference sequence). In nucleotides, the CDR3 is TGTGCCAGCAGCACGGGACAGGAGGCCTACGAGCAGTACTTC. Its protein is CASSTGQEAYEQYF.

This clone showed up just once. This chain connects TRBV28 to TRBJ2-5; 11 bases are a match to TRBD1. Germline CDR1 is MDHEN and CDR2 is SYDVKM. Trimming cost V 3 bases and J 4 bases; bases outside gene matches: 4. This CDR3 has 15 residues. The CDR3 DNA reads TGTGCCAGCAGTTTGAGGACAGGGGGCAGAGAGACCCAGTACTTC. Amino acids: CASSLRTGGRETQYF.

This sequence joins TRBV2 and TRBJ1-4; the D gene is possibly TRBD1 (5 bases). The V gene lost 5 bases and the J gene lost 7 bases, with 11 bases spanning the gap. CDR1 SNHLY and CDR2 FYNNEI come from the germline V gene. The CDR3 has 13 amino acids. CDR3 DNA sequence: TGTGCCAGCAGTAGTAGGGGATTTGAAAAACTGTTTTTT. It yields the protein CASSSRGFEKLFF.

J is TRBJ1-2 and V is TRBV30, with D possibly TRBD1 on 6 matching bases. V lost 3 bases and J 4 bases, leaving 15 bases between the germline ends. Germline CDR1 reads GTSNPN; CDR2 reads SVGIG (reference sequence). This CDR3 is built from 14 residues. The CDR3 DNA sequence: TGTGCCTGGAGGATCACAGGGTTCGGCTATGGCTACACCTTC. Encoded protein: CAWRITGFGYGYTF.

The CDR3 nucleotides read TGTGCCAGCAGCTCTGGACTAGCGGGGTTCGCCTACGAGCAGTACTTC. It encodes CASSSGLAGFAYEQYF. The chain links TRBV5-4 to TRBJ2-7, with 12 bases identical to TRBD2. Germline V lookup: CDR1 SGHNT, CDR2 YYREEE (reference sequence). J was trimmed by 2 bases and V by 3 bases; bases with no gene match: 6. The CDR3 totals 16 residues. The entire variable domain, with the rest obtained from reference TRBV5-4 and TRBJ2-7, is as follows: ETGVTQSPTHLIKTRGQQVTLRCSSQSGHNTVSWYQQALGQGPQFIFQYYREEENGRGNFPPRFSGLQFPNYSSELNVNALELDDSALYLCASSSGLAGFAYEQYFGPGTRLTVT.

This clone was seen once. The chain links TRBV27 to TRBJ2-5; 10 nucleotides align to TRBD2. V gave up 6 bases and J gave up 0 bases; unmatched junction bases: 4. This CDR3 comprises 15 residues. Per germline, CDR1 MNHEY and CDR2 SMNVEV (reference sequence). The CDR3 loop is CASRPLAGYQETQYF. In nucleotides, the CDR3 is TGTGCCAGCAGGCCACTAGCGGGGTACCAAGAGACCCAGTACTTC.

This chain uses TRBV4-2 with TRBJ2-7; 8 positions match TRBD2. This CDR3 is 17 amino acids long. Germline loops: CDR1 LGHNA, CDR2 YNFKEQ. Trimming removed 0 bases from V and 0 bases from J; junction bases left unmatched: 7. CDR3 nucleotide sequence: TGTGCCAGCAGCCAAGATAAGAAGCGGGGGAGCTCCTACGAGCAGTACTTC. Translation: CASSQDKKRGSSYEQYF.

The chain is built from TRBV4-3 and TRBJ1-1, with 10 bases that match TRBD1. J lost 5 bases, V lost 2 bases, and 14 bases had no gene match. CDR3 length equals 18 residues. CDR1 is LGHNA and CDR2 is YSLEER in the germline V gene. CDR3 sequence: CASSQPGTPGQGRTEAFF. Written as DNA, the CDR3 is TGCGCCAGCAGCCAACCGGGGACACCGGGACAGGGGCGAACTGAAGCTTTCTTT.

The genes are TRBV19 and TRBJ2-7; a weak D match, TRBD2 (6 bases). The V and J ends lost 5 bases and 3 bases respectively, with 23 bases between them. The CDR3 totals 17 residues. CDR1 and CDR2 (germline): LNHDA, SQIVND (reference sequence). The CDR3, as DNA: TGTGCCAGTAGTTTCTTCCGGCCTGAATTGGGGGGCTACGAGCAGTACTTC. Amino acid sequence: CASSFFRPELGGYEQYF.

CDR3 protein: CASRGQYNEQFF. The CDR3 DNA is TGTGCCAGCAGGGGCCAATACAATGAGCAGTTCTTC. The chain employs TRBV2 and TRBJ2-1; D call uncertain. Trimming stripped 6 bases from V and 4 bases from J, with 7 bases between. The CDR3 has 12 residues. Germline V lookup: CDR1 SNHLY, CDR2 FYNNEI.

V usage is TRBV18 and J usage is TRBJ1-2; TRBD1 aligns across 9 bases. J was trimmed by 8 bases and V by 2 bases; bases with no gene match: 12. The CDR3 covers 16 residues. CDR1 and CDR2 (germline): KGHSH, LQKENI. Here the CDR3 DNA reads TGTGCCAGCTCACCATTTTCCGGACAGGGGTCGGACGGCTACACCTTC. It specifies CASSPFSGQGSDGYTF.

About this clone itself: Other DNA sequences in this sample translate to the same CDR3. The chain is built from TRBV6-5 and TRBJ2-7; the match to TRBD1 covers 10 bases. The CDR3 totals 15 residues. In germline, CDR1 is MNHEY, CDR2 SVGAGI. V lost 0 bases and J lost 4; bases outside the gene matches: 3. The chain's CDR3 is CASSYSTGGPYEQYF. In DNA, the CDR3 is TGTGCCAGCAGTTACTCGACAGGGGGCCCGTACGAGCAGTACTTC.

The V and J genes are TRBV29-1 and TRBJ1-1; TRBD1 is a possible D gene (5 bases). The V gene's germline CDR1 is SQVTM and CDR2 ANQGSEA. There are 12 residues in the CDR3. V was clipped by 4 bases and J by 5 bases, with 11 bases between them. The chain's CDR3 is CSVVAGQTEAFF. The CDR3 DNA follows: TGCAGCGTTGTGGCAGGGCAAACTGAAGCTTTCTTT.

The chain uses TRBV6-4 and TRBJ2-2, with 8 bases matching TRBD2. Germline values: CDR1 MRHNA, CDR2 SNTAGT. This CDR3 region has 16 residues. With 4 bases clipped from V and 0 bases from J, the junction kept 4 bases outside the gene matches. The CDR3 sequence: CASSARGGANTGELFF. The CDR3 nucleotides are TGTGCCAGCAGTGCCCGGGGGGGCGCGAACACCGGGGAGCTGTTTTTT.

V and J are TRBV11-3 and TRBJ2-7; 9 bases are shared with TRBD1. With V trimmed by 1 base and J by 1 base, 8 bases remained unmatched. This CDR3 is 17 amino acids long. Germline V CDR1 and CDR2: SGHNT, YENEEA. CDR3 bases: TGTGCCAGCAGCTTAGTGGGACAGGGCGTCCGATCCTACGAGCAGTACTTC. As protein: CASSLVGQGVRSYEQYF.

This clone was detected only a few times. V usage is TRBV19 and J usage is TRBJ2-7; weak D call: TRBD1 (5 bases). Between the trimmed V and J ends, which lost 3 bases and 0 bases, there was a span of 9 bases. The CDR3 spans 14 residues. Germline-derived CDR1 and CDR2 are LNHDA and SQIVND (reference sequence). The CDR3 DNA reads TGTGCCAGTAGTATCAGCGACAGCTCCTACGAGCAGTACTTC. Translating gives CASSISDSSYEQYF.